This TCR beta chain was recovered during a study of Graves' ophthalmopathy and Graves' hyperthyroidism. Amplified TCR beta CDR3 regions were obtained using RNA transcripts as template. HTBI primers were employed in first-round RT-PCR, then a second-round multiplex PCR followed. TCRdb passed the multiplex PCR reads through MiXCR, listing each CDR3 protein once. The profile shows 400,000 or so distinct CDR3 sequences, approximately 15% of them singletons. This clonotype has just a few counts. Sequenced: peripheral blood. The sequence came from a woman aged 18-35 years with stable Graves' hyperthyroidism.

The CDR3 loop reads CASSPFPPRETQYF. The CDR3, as DNA: TGTGCCAGCAGTCCCTTTCCACCCCGGGAGACCCAGTACTTC. V usage is TRBV7-2 and J usage is TRBJ2-5; D ambiguous. Deletions cut 6 bases from V and 5 bases from J, with 16 bases between. The CDR3 runs 14 residues. The germline CDR1 and CDR2 sequences are SGHTA and FQGNSA.